The 5 T cell receptor beta chains given below trace back to one sample, sequenced in a study of shared clonotypes between healthy human individuals. Assay used: immunoSEQ multiplex PCR; TCRdb lists only in-frame clones, some missing. The data hold 2 million to 2.5 million clones, with approximately 96% observed a single time. The source material was naive CD4+ T cells sorted from blood. The subset was: CD45RA+ positively selected. The receptor source for this set is a man in his late teens or twenties in good health.

The V call is TRBV11-2, the J call TRBJ2-7; no definite D call. The CDR3 loop spans 12 amino acids. Germline values: CDR1 SGHAT, CDR2 FQNNGV. V was pared by 2 bases and J by 6 bases, with 8 bases between. CDR3 amino acids: CASSLIVSEQYF. For the CDR3, the DNA is TGTGCCAGCAGCTTAATAGTATCCGAGCAGTACTTC. The variable domain in full, with the rest retrieved from reference TRBV11-2 and TRBJ2-7, is EAGVAQSPRYKIIEKRQSVAFWCNPISGHATLYWYQQILGQGPKLLIQFQNNGVVDDSQLPKDRFSAERLKGVDSTLKIQPAKLEDSAVYLCASSLIVSEQYFGPGTRLTVT.

The chain carries TRBV5-5 and TRBJ1-6; D possibly corresponds to TRBD1 (6 bases). V lost 0 bases to trimming and J lost 4 bases, with 14 bases between them. CDR1 is SGHKS, CDR2 YYEKEE, per germline (reference sequence). The CDR3 has 17 residues. CDR3 loop: CASSLARTVGYNSPLHF. The CDR3 DNA reads as TGTGCCAGCAGCTTGGCCCGGACAGTAGGTTATAATTCACCCCTCCACTTT.

This chain links TRBV19 with TRBJ2-3; weak D call: TRBD2 (5 bases). Germline CDR1 is LNHDA and CDR2 is SQIVND (reference sequence). The V and J ends lost 4 bases and 2 bases respectively, with 10 bases between them. CDR3 size: 14 residues. CDR3 nucleotides: TGTGCCAGTAGTACGGGAACAATCACAGATACGCAGTATTTT. Translation: CASSTGTITDTQYF.

The CDR3 spells CASSRTSFYNEQFF. CDR3 bases: TGTGCCAGCAGTCGTACTAGCTTCTACAATGAGCAGTTCTTC. The chain is built from TRBV5-4 and TRBJ2-1; weak D call: TRBD2 (6 bases). The CDR3 is 14 amino acids. Trimming removed 5 bases at V and 3 bases at J, with 12 bases between. In germline, CDR1 is SGHNT, CDR2 YYREEE (reference sequence).

This sequence joins TRBV11-2 and TRBJ1-3, with D possibly TRBD1 on 6 matching bases. Germline-derived CDR1 and CDR2 are SGHAT and FQNNGV. Trimming removed 4 bases at V and 1 base at J, with 8 bases between. This CDR3 contains 14 residues. The CDR3 DNA reads as TGTGCCAGCAGCTCCGGGACATCTGGAAACACCATATATTTT. This codes for CASSSGTSGNTIYF.